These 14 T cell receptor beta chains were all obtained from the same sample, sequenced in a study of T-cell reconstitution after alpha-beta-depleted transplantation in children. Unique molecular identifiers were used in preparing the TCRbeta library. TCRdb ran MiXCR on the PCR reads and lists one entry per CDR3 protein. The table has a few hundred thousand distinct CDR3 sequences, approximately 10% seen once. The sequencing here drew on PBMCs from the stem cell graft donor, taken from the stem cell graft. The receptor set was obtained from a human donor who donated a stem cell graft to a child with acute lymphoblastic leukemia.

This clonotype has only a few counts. In nucleotides, the CDR3 is TGTGCCAGCTCAGCCCTCGGGGTGGGCGAGACCCAGTACTTC. Protein: CASSALGVGETQYF. V usage is TRBV18 and J usage is TRBJ2-5; perhaps TRBD2 as D (5 bases). This CDR3 spans 14 amino acids. V shed 5 bases and J shed 5 bases, with 15 bases lying between them. Germline V gene sequence: CDR1 KGHSH, CDR2 LQKENI.

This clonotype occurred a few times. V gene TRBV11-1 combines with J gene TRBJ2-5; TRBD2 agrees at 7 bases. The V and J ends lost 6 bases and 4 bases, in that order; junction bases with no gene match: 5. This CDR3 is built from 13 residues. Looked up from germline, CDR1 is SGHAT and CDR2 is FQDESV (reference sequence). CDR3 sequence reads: CASRRESRETQYF. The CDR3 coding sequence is TGTGCCAGCAGGCGGGAGTCACGAGAGACCCAGTACTTC. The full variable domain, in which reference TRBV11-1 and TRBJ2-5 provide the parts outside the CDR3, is EAEVAQSPRYKITEKSQAVAFWCDPISGHATLYWYRQILGQGPELLVQFQDESVVDDSQLPKDRFSAERLKGVDSTLKIQPAELGDSAMYLCASRRESRETQYFGPGTRLLVL.

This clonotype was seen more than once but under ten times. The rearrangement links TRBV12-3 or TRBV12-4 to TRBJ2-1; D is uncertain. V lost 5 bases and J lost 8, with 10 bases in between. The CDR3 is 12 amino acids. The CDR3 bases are TGTGCCAGCAGTCGGAAGCAACATGAGCAGTTCTTC. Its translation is CASSRKQHEQFF.

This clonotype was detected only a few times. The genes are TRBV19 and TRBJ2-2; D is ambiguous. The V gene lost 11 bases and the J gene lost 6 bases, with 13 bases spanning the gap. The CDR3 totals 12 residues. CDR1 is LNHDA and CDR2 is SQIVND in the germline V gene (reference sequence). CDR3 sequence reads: CASKGMAGELFF. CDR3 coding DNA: TGTGCCTCGAAAGGAATGGCCGGGGAGCTGTTTTTT. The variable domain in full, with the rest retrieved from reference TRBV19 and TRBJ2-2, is DGGITQSPKYLFRKEGQNVTLSCEQNLNHDAMYWYRQDPGQGLRLIYYSQIVNDFQKGDIAEGYSVSREKKESFPLTVTSAQKNPTAFYLCASKGMAGELFFGEGSRLTVL.

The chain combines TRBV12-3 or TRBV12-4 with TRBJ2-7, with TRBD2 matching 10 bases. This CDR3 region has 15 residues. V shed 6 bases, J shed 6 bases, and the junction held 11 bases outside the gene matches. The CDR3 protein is CASSGGGAGGLEQYF. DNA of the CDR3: TGTGCCAGCAGCGGCGGGGGAGCGGGAGGGCTCGAGCAGTACTTC.

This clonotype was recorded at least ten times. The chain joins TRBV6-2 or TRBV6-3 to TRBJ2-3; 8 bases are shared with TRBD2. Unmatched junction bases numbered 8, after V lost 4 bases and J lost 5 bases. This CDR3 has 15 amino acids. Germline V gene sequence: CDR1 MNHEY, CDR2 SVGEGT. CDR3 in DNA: TGTGCCAGCAGTTCCTATAGCGGGAATGGAGATACGCAGTATTTT. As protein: CASSSYSGNGDTQYF.

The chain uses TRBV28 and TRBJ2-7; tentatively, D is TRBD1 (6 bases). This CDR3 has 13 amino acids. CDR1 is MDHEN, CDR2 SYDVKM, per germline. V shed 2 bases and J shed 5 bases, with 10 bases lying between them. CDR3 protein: CASSLQNRDEQYF. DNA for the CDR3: TGTGCCAGCAGTTTACAAAACAGGGACGAGCAGTACTTC.

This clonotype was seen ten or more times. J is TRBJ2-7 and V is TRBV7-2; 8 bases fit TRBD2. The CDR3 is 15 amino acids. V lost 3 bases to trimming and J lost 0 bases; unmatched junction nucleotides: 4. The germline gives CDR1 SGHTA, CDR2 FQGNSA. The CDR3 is CASSLGSGASYEQYF. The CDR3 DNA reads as TGTGCCAGCAGCTTGGGTAGCGGGGCCTCCTACGAGCAGTACTTC.

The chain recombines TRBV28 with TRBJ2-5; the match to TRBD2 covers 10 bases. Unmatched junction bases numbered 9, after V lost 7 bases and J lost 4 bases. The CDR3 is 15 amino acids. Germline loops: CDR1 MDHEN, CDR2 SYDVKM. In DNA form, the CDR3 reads TGTGCCAGCACAGGAGCGGGAGGGCCGTCAGAGACCCAGTACTTC. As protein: CASTGAGGPSETQYF.

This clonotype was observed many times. The DNA of the CDR3 is TGTGCCAGCAGCCGGGTCGGAGAGACCCAGTACTTC. This encodes CASSRVGETQYF. V is TRBV6-5 and J is TRBJ2-5; the D is unclear. The length of the CDR3 is 12 residues. Germline-derived CDR1 and CDR2 are MNHEY and SVGAGI. The germline V and J ends were trimmed by 6 bases and 4 bases, with 9 bases remaining between them.

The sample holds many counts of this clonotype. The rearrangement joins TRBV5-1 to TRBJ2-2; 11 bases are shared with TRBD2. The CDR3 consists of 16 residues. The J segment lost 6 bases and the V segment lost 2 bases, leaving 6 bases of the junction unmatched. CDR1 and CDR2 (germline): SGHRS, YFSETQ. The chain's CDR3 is CASSFGTSGSSGELFF. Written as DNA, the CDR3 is TGCGCCAGCAGCTTCGGCACTAGCGGGAGCTCCGGGGAGCTGTTTTTT.

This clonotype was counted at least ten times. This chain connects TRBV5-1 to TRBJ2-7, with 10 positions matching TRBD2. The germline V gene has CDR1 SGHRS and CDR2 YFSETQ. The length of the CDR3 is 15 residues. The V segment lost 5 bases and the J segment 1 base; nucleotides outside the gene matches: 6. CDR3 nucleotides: TGCGCCAGCAGACCAGGACTAGCGGTTTCCTACGAGCAGTACTTC. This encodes CASRPGLAVSYEQYF.

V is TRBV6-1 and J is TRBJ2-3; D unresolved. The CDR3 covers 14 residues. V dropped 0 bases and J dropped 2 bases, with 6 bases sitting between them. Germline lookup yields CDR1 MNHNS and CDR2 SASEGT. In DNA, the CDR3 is TGTGCCAGCAGTGAAGCTGCCACCACAGATACGCAGTATTTT. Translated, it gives CASSEAATTDTQYF.

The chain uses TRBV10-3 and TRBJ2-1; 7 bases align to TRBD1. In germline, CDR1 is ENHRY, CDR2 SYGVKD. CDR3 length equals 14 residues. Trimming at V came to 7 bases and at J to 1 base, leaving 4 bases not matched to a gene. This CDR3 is CAITKTGSYNEQFF. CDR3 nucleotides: TGTGCCATCACTAAGACAGGGTCCTACAATGAGCAGTTCTTC.